Sequencing of this T cell receptor beta chain was carried out in a study of blood T cell repertoires in COVID-19. Per germline, CDR1 SGHRS and CDR2 YFSETQ. The V end lost 3 bases, the J end lost 7 bases, and 14 bases lay between the germline ends. There are 15 residues in the CDR3. Original data processing: Amplifying reference gene primers gave estimates of nucleated cell counts. Profiled with immunoSEQ multiplex PCR; TCRdb holds only in-frame clones, not every one. V and J calls plus clone size are reproduced from that table; the DNA served to infer D and trimming. The sample contains fewer than 150,000 clones, 75% to 85% of which appear only once.

Sequencing was performed on peripheral blood. J is TRBJ1-6 and V is TRBV5-1; D might be TRBD1 (6 bases). The sequence was obtained from a man aged 80 or over with acute or convalescent COVID-19. This CDR3 reads CASSSGGTGNSPLHF. In DNA form, the CDR3 reads TGCGCCAGCAGCTCTGGGGGCACAGGGAATTCACCCCTCCACTTT.